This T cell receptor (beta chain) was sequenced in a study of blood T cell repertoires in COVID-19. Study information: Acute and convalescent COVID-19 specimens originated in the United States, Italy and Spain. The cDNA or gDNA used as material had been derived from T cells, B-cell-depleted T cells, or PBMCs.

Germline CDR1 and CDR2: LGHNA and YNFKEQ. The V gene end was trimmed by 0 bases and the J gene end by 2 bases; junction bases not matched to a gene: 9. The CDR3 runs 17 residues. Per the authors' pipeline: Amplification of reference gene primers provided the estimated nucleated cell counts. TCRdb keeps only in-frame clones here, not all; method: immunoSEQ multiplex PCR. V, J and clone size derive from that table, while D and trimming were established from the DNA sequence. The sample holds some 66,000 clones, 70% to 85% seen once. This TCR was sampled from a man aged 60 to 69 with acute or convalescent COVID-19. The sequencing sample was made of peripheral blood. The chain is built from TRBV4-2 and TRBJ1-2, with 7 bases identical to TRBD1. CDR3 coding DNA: TGTGCCAGCAGCCAAGACGGGACAGCCCTCTTCAACTATGGCTACACCTTC. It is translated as CASSQDGTALFNYGYTF.